The 24 T cell receptor beta chains below come from one sample, sequenced in a study of blood T cell repertoires in COVID-19. TCRdb's copy holds only in-frame clones and misses some; the assay was immunoSEQ multiplex PCR. This table holds a few hundred thousand clones, approximately 90% found once. The specimen was PBMCs or T cells enriched from blood (not recorded which). The receptors derive from a man aged 25-45 years who had recovered from COVID-19.

V gene TRBV5-4 combines with J gene TRBJ1-2, with 9 nucleotides matching TRBD1. This CDR3 region has 14 residues. Germline V gene lookup returns CDR1 SGHNT and CDR2 YYREEE (reference sequence). V dropped 2 bases and J dropped 4; count of bases not matched to a gene: 3. Here the CDR3 reads CASSFRQGGYGYTF. CDR3 in DNA: TGTGCCAGCAGCTTTCGACAGGGGGGCTATGGCTACACCTTC.

This rearrangement joins TRBV27 to TRBJ2-5; TRBD1 might be the D (6 bases). In germline, CDR1 is MNHEY, CDR2 SMNVEV (reference sequence). V lost 3 bases to trimming and J lost 1 base, with 9 bases between them. The length of the CDR3 is 14 residues. The CDR3 DNA reads TGTGCCAGCAGTTTTCAGGGGTCCCAAGAGACCCAGTACTTC. Translating it yields CASSFQGSQETQYF.

The chain couples TRBV7-2 to TRBJ2-5; a possible D gene is TRBD1 (5 bases). Germline CDR1 reads SGHTA; CDR2 reads FQGNSA. V was cut by 2 bases and J by 2 bases, with 15 bases left in between. This CDR3 has 16 amino acids. CDR3 protein: CASSLKRVDRQETQYF. The CDR3 bases are TGTGCCAGCAGCTTAAAACGGGTAGACAGACAAGAGACCCAGTACTTC.

The V call is TRBV4-1, the J call TRBJ1-6, with a possible D match to TRBD1 (6 bases). Looked up from germline, CDR1 is MGHRA and CDR2 is YSYEKL. Trimming shortened V by 0 bases and J by 5 bases, and 14 bases separated the two germline ends. The CDR3 is 17 amino acids. CDR3 protein: CASSQESGARDNSPLHF. CDR3 sequence (DNA): TGCGCCAGCAGCCAAGAGTCAGGGGCAAGGGATAATTCACCCCTCCACTTT.

The CDR3 loop is CASSPRVYEQYF. Here the CDR3 DNA reads TGTGCCAGCAGCCCGAGGGTGTACGAGCAGTACTTC. The chain is built from TRBV28 and TRBJ2-7, with a possible D match to TRBD2 (5 bases). The V end lost 6 bases, the J end lost 4 bases, and 10 bases lay between the germline ends. The CDR3 covers 12 residues. CDR1 MDHEN and CDR2 SYDVKM come from the germline V gene.

V usage is TRBV4-3 and J usage is TRBJ1-2, with D tentatively TRBD1 (6 bases). The CDR3 extends over 16 amino acids. Trimming shortened V by 2 bases and J by 4 bases, and 17 bases separated the two germline ends. The germline V gene encodes CDR1 LGHNA and CDR2 YSLEER. The CDR3 DNA reads TGCGCCAGCAGCCAACTTGGGGGGGCGGGTGGCTATGGCTACACCTTC. This encodes CASSQLGGAGGYGYTF.

The chain joins TRBV28 to TRBJ2-7; no clear D. The CDR3 runs to 13 residues. V was cut by 6 bases and J by 2 bases, with 11 bases left in between. The germline CDR1 and CDR2 sequences are MDHEN and SYDVKM. CDR3 in amino acids: CASRPTQAYEQYF. In nucleotides, the CDR3 is TGTGCCAGCAGACCTACCCAAGCCTACGAGCAGTACTTC.

V gene TRBV5-4 combines with J gene TRBJ2-1; 10 bases fit TRBD2. The trim removed 0 bases at V and 10 bases at J, leaving 10 bases unmatched. This CDR3 is built from 16 residues. CDR1 is SGHNT and CDR2 is YYREEE in the germline V gene (reference sequence). CDR3 DNA sequence: TGTGCCAGCAGCTTGGTTAGCGGGAGGTGGGGCGGGGAGCAGTTCTTC. Amino acids: CASSLVSGRWGGEQFF.

This clone was detected a few times. The gene calls are TRBV27 and TRBJ1-1; D perhaps matches TRBD1 (5 bases). Trimming removed 5 bases at V and 0 bases at J, with 10 bases between. CDR1 MNHEY and CDR2 SMNVEV come from the germline V gene (reference sequence). The CDR3 has 14 amino acids. CDR3 DNA: TGTGCCAGCAGTCGACAGTTCATGAACACTGAAGCTTTCTTT. Translated, it gives CASSRQFMNTEAFF.

The rearrangement joins TRBV9 to TRBJ2-2; D is uncertain. V was trimmed by 2 bases and J by 0 bases, leaving 20 bases between them. CDR1 is SGDLS and CDR2 is YYNGEE in the germline V gene. This CDR3 has 19 residues. The CDR3 coding sequence is TGTGCCAGCAGCGTTTTCGACCTCTTGGGCCCTGCGAACACCGGGGAGCTGTTTTTT. Translating it yields CASSVFDLLGPANTGELFF.

The chain recombines TRBV7-2 with TRBJ2-2; D may be TRBD1 (5 bases). V lost 6 bases to trimming and J lost 3 bases, with 17 bases between them. Germline V CDR1 and CDR2: SGHTA, FQGNSA. CDR3 length: 16 residues. The CDR3 region has the DNA TGTGCCAGCAGACCCGCAGGGTTAGGGTACACCGGGGAGCTGTTTTTT. Translation gives CASRPAGLGYTGELFF.

CDR3 loop: CAWRQGNTEAFF. CDR3 DNA sequence: TGTGCCTGGCGACAGGGGAACACTGAAGCTTTCTTT. The chain joins TRBV30 to TRBJ1-1, with TRBD1 matching 7 bases. CDR1 is GTSNPN and CDR2 is SVGIG in the germline V gene (reference sequence). The CDR3 loop spans 12 amino acids. The V and J ends lost 5 bases and 1 base, in that order; junction bases with no gene match: 1.

In its sample, this clone was seen once. The V call is TRBV7-9, the J call TRBJ1-5, with D maybe TRBD1 (5 bases). Trimming removed 1 base from V and 6 bases from J, with 16 bases in between. CDR3 length: 16 residues. Germline CDR1 reads SEHNR; CDR2 reads FQNEAQ (reference sequence). The CDR3 DNA sequence: TGTGCCAGCAGCTTAGAGGAGGGATTGGGGACTCAGCCCCAGCATTTT. This gives the protein CASSLEEGLGTQPQHF.

This rearrangement joins TRBV3-1 (or the pseudogene TRBV3-2) to TRBJ1-4, with TRBD1 matching 7 bases. Per germline, CDR1 LGHDT and CDR2 YNNKEL (reference sequence). This CDR3 spans 15 amino acids. J was trimmed by 8 bases and V by 0 bases; bases with no gene match: 6. The CDR3: CASSQDRQGLEKLFF. In DNA form, the CDR3 reads TGTGCCAGCAGCCAAGACCGACAGGGTTTGGAAAAACTGTTTTTT.

The genes are TRBV2 and TRBJ2-7, with 9 nucleotides matching TRBD1. CDR3 size: 13 residues. With 9 bases clipped from V and 6 bases from J, the junction kept 9 bases outside the gene matches. Germline V gene sequence: CDR1 SNHLY, CDR2 FYNNEI. The CDR3 loop reads CASSGTGKREQYF. DNA of the CDR3: TGTGCCAGTTCCGGGACAGGGAAGCGCGAGCAGTACTTC. The variable domain in full, with the rest retrieved from reference TRBV2 and TRBJ2-7, is EPEVTQTPSHQVTQMGQEVILRCVPISNHLYFYWYRQILGQKVEFLVSFYNNEISEKSEIFDDQFSVERPDGSNFTLKIRSTKLEDSAMYFCASSGTGKREQYFGPGTRLTVT.

The chain combines TRBV6-4 with TRBJ2-2, with D perhaps TRBD1 (6 bases). The CDR3 loop spans 15 amino acids. V was trimmed by 2 bases and J by 6 bases, leaving 13 bases between them. The V gene's germline CDR1 is MRHNA and CDR2 SNTAGT. The CDR3 coding sequence is TGTGCCAGCAGTGACATGGGGAACAGGGCCGGGGAGCTGTTTTTT. Translating it yields CASSDMGNRAGELFF.

This chain links TRBV4-3 with TRBJ2-7; weak D call: TRBD1 (6 bases). Germline-derived CDR1 and CDR2 are LGHNA and YSLEER. Trimming left V 0 bases short and J 3 bases short, with 9 bases between. This CDR3 comprises 14 residues. CDR3 protein: CASSQETGYYEQYF. The CDR3 DNA reads TGCGCCAGCAGCCAAGAAACAGGGTACTACGAGCAGTACTTC.

The V and J genes are TRBV9 and TRBJ2-1; 11 bases agree with TRBD2. The CDR3 is 17 amino acids. V was pared by 4 bases and J by 9 bases, with 15 bases of the junction left unmatched. Germline lookup yields CDR1 SGDLS and CDR2 YYNGEE. CDR3 nucleotides: TGTGCCAGCAGCTCCTTAGCGGGAGGGCTCGGTTTTGGTGAGCAGTTCTTC. It encodes CASSSLAGGLGFGEQFF.

The rearrangement links TRBV9 to TRBJ2-3; TRBD2 matches at 8 bases. Looked up from germline, CDR1 is SGDLS and CDR2 is YYNGEE. The CDR3 is 16 amino acids. The ends lost 0 bases at V and 1 base at J; junction bases unmatched: 4. For the CDR3, the DNA is TGTGCCAGCAGCGTAGAGACTAGCGTGGGCACAGATACGCAGTATTTT. Amino acid sequence: CASSVETSVGTDTQYF.

This chain joins TRBV5-1 and TRBJ1-1; 7 bases agree with TRBD1. V lost 6 bases to trimming and J lost 0 bases; unmatched junction nucleotides: 8. The CDR3 contains 15 residues. Per germline, CDR1 SGHRS and CDR2 YFSETQ. CDR3: CASTKRTGMNTEAFF. The DNA of the CDR3 is TGCGCCAGCACCAAAAGGACAGGAATGAACACTGAAGCTTTCTTT. The full variable domain, its missing parts supplied by reference TRBV5-1 and TRBJ1-1, is KAGVTQTPRYLIKTRGQQVTLSCSPISGHRSVSWYQQTPGQGLQFLFEYFSETQRNKGNFPGRFSGRQFSNSRSEMNVSTLELGDSALYLCASTKRTGMNTEAFFGQGTRLTVV.

The chain has TRBV15 and TRBJ2-3; no reliable D call. Trimming left V 5 bases short and J 2 bases short, with 20 bases between. Germline assignment: CDR1 LNHNV and CDR2 YYDKDF (reference sequence). The CDR3 spans 17 residues. The CDR3 DNA is TGTGCCACCAGCTCCCAAGACTGGCCAACACCCACAGATACGCAGTATTTT. It yields the protein CATSSQDWPTPTDTQYF. The variable domain in full, completed from reference TRBV15 and TRBJ2-3, reads DAMVIQNPRYQVTQFGKPVTLSCSQTLNHNVMYWYQQKSSQAPKLLFHYYDKDFNNEADTPDNFQSRRPNTSFCFLDIRSPGLGDTAMYLCATSSQDWPTPTDTQYFGPGTRLTVL.

The V gene is TRBV28, the J gene TRBJ2-5; 12 bases map to TRBD2. V was clipped by 6 bases and J by 5 bases; unmatched bases: 13. Per the germline V gene, CDR1 is MDHEN and CDR2 is SYDVKM. The CDR3 is 17 amino acids. The CDR3 is CASSGLAGRMRTETQYF. Here the CDR3 DNA reads TGTGCCAGCAGCGGACTAGCGGGGAGGATGAGGACGGAGACCCAGTACTTC.

This chain connects TRBV11-2 to TRBJ1-4; 7 bases are a match to TRBD1. This CDR3 spans 13 amino acids. The junction had 2 bases not matched to a gene; V was cut back by 5 bases and J by 5 bases. CDR1 SGHAT and CDR2 FQNNGV come from the germline V gene. The chain's CDR3 is CASSQGENEKLFF. In DNA form, the CDR3 reads TGTGCCAGCAGCCAGGGGGAAAATGAAAAACTGTTTTTT.

The rearrangement joins TRBV11-2 to TRBJ2-1, with D unresolved. V shed 5 bases and J shed 9 bases, with 17 bases lying between them. The CDR3 is 14 residues long. In germline, CDR1 is SGHAT, CDR2 FQNNGV. This chain's CDR3 is CASSLNPSLGEQFF. The DNA for the CDR3 is TGTGCCAGCAGCCTCAATCCCAGTCTTGGTGAGCAGTTCTTC.